A single sample is the source of the 20 T cell receptor beta chains below, sequenced in a study of T cell responses to AZD1222 COVID-19 vaccine. Assay used: immunoSEQ multiplex PCR; TCRdb lists only in-frame clones, some missing. The sample shows 100,000 to 120,000 clones, approximately 90% of them seen only once. Sequencing was performed on peripheral blood, taken 28 days after the second AZD1222 dose. The receptors originated from an adult who received the AZD1222 COVID-19 vaccine.

This sequence joins TRBV12-3 or TRBV12-4 and TRBJ1-5, with unresolved D. This CDR3 contains 12 residues. The V gene lost 4 bases and the J gene lost 6 bases, with 7 bases spanning the gap. CDR3 DNA: TGTGCCAGCAGTTCGGGTCGTCAGCCCCAGCATTTT. This sequence encodes CASSSGRQPQHF.

The chain is built from TRBV6-5 and TRBJ2-7; TRBD2 might be the D (6 bases). CDR1 is MNHEY, CDR2 SVGAGI, per germline. The germline V and J ends were trimmed by 5 bases and 1 base, with 15 bases remaining between them. CDR3 length equals 15 residues. The CDR3 loop is CASSPRGASSYEQYF. The CDR3 nucleotides read TGTGCCAGCAGTCCCCGCGGGGCATCTTCCTACGAGCAGTACTTC.

J is TRBJ2-2 and V is TRBV28; 10 positions agree with TRBD2. The CDR3 runs to 17 residues. Germline CDR1 MDHEN, CDR2 SYDVKM. Losses at the gene ends were 6 bases for V and 6 bases for J; bases not matched to a gene: 13. The CDR3 spells CASRLSGGLLHPGELFF. The CDR3 bases are TGTGCCAGCAGACTTAGCGGGGGGCTACTTCACCCCGGGGAGCTGTTTTTT.

The chain employs TRBV28 and TRBJ2-3; 8 bases are shared with TRBD1. The CDR3 loop spans 16 amino acids. Germline CDR1 and CDR2: MDHEN and SYDVKM. Germline trimming cut 6 bases from V and 1 base from J; bases unmatched to any gene: 9. For the CDR3, the DNA is TGTGCCAGCAGCGAATATCAGGGGGCCGGCACAGATACGCAGTATTTT. Its protein product is CASSEYQGAGTDTQYF.

A remark on this clone: The junction shows a germline mismatch at one end, possibly a read error. The rearrangement uses TRBV7-7 and TRBJ1-6; no definite D call. The V gene's germline CDR1 is SSHAT and CDR2 FNYEAQ (reference sequence). This CDR3 has 13 amino acids. CDR3 nucleotides: TGTGCTAGCAGCTTATCCAGAGATTCACCCCTCCACTTT. This codes for CASSLSRDSPLHF.

The V gene is TRBV21-1, the J gene TRBJ1-1. TRBV21-1 is a documented pseudogene. The CDR3 sequence is 22 residues long. CDR3 DNA: TGTGCCAGCAGCAAAGAGAGGGAGGAAGGACCGGAACCCGTCGGGACGTCGGGTCAAGCTTTCTTT. Translated, it gives CASSKEREEGPEPVGTSGQAFF.

The chain has TRBV29-1 and TRBJ2-5; TRBD2 might be the D (6 bases). The germline V gene has CDR1 SQVTM and CDR2 ANQGSEA. V lost 4 bases and J 2 bases, leaving 8 bases between the germline ends. The CDR3 totals 12 residues. The CDR3 is CSVARGQETQYF. DNA of the CDR3: TGCAGCGTTGCTCGGGGGCAAGAGACCCAGTACTTC.

This chain connects TRBV19 to TRBJ1-2, with no clear D. The CDR3 totals 11 residues. V dropped 10 bases and J dropped 4 bases, with 10 bases sitting between them. CDR1 is LNHDA and CDR2 is SQIVND in the germline V gene (reference sequence). The CDR3 spells CATYAGYGYTF. CDR3 bases: TGTGCCACCTATGCGGGCTATGGCTACACCTTC.

The chain couples TRBV27 to TRBJ1-2; D is possibly TRBD1 (5 bases). CDR1 is MNHEY and CDR2 is SMNVEV in the germline V gene (reference sequence). V was clipped by 3 bases and J by 2 bases, with 13 bases between them. This CDR3 is 15 amino acids long. CDR3 sequence: CASSLGGKQNYGYTF. The DNA of the CDR3 is TGTGCCAGCAGTTTGGGGGGAAAGCAGAACTATGGCTACACCTTC.

The chain uses TRBV11-2 and TRBJ1-3; D gene uncertain. V gave up 2 bases and J gave up 7 bases, with 12 bases separating them. Germline V gives CDR1 SGHAT, CDR2 FQNNGV. The CDR3 sequence is 14 residues long. The CDR3 nucleotides read TGTGCCAGCAGCTTATTACGGGGTTGGAACACCATATATTTT. Translated, it gives CASSLLRGWNTIYF.

This chain uses TRBV23-1 with TRBJ1-1, with D perhaps TRBD1 (5 bases). TRBV23-1 is annotated as an ORF whose role is uncertain. V was shortened by 2 bases and J by 1 base, with 8 bases between the two germline ends. The CDR3 loop spans 14 amino acids. DNA of the CDR3: TGCGCCAGCAGTCAAGTTAGGGGGAACACTGAAGCTTTCTTT. Its translation is CASSQVRGNTEAFF.

V and J are TRBV3-1 (or the pseudogene TRBV3-2) and TRBJ1-3; tentatively, D is TRBD1 (6 bases). The germline gives CDR1 LGHDT, CDR2 YNNKEL (reference sequence). V lost 3 bases, J lost 2 bases, and 8 bases lay in between. The CDR3 totals 14 residues. The CDR3 DNA is TGTGCCAGCAGCCAGGGGACAACTGGAAACACCATATATTTT. This gives the protein CASSQGTTGNTIYF.

J is TRBJ1-1 and V is TRBV12-3 or TRBV12-4, with D possibly TRBD1 on 6 matching bases. Trimming cost V 6 bases and J 8 bases, with 13 bases left between them. The CDR3 spans 12 residues. CDR3 protein: CASRAGEGEAFF. CDR3 DNA sequence: TGTGCCAGCAGAGCAGGGGAGGGGGAAGCTTTCTTT.

This clone has more than one count but fewer than ten. This sequence joins TRBV6-1 and TRBJ2-1, with 14 bases aligning to TRBD2. Germline trimming cut 3 bases from V and 8 bases from J; bases unmatched to any gene: 3. This CDR3 spans 15 amino acids. CDR1 and CDR2 from the germline V gene are MNHNS and SASEGT. CDR3 DNA sequence: TGTGCCAGCAGTGAGACTAGCGGGGGGGCGGATGAGCAGTTCTTC. This sequence encodes CASSETSGGADEQFF.

This chain joins TRBV4-3 and TRBJ1-4, with D uncertain. Trimming took 4 bases from V and 2 from J, leaving 8 bases between them. In germline, CDR1 is LGHNA, CDR2 YSLEER. The CDR3 has 14 residues. The CDR3 protein is CASSLAGTNEKLFF. The CDR3 DNA is TGCGCCAGCAGCCTGGCCGGGACTAATGAAAAACTGTTTTTT.

This sequence joins TRBV28 and TRBJ1-4; D is ambiguous. Germline V gives CDR1 MDHEN, CDR2 SYDVKM. V was cut by 7 bases and J by 0 bases, with 6 bases left in between. This CDR3 contains 13 residues. The CDR3 DNA reads TGTGCCAGCAAAATCCCAACTAATGAAAAACTGTTTTTT. It yields the protein CASKIPTNEKLFF. The full variable domain, with the rest looked up from reference TRBV28 and TRBJ1-4, is DVKVTQSSRYLVKRTGEKVFLECVQDMDHENMFWYRQDPGLGLRLIYFSYDVKMKEKGDIPEGYSVSREKKERFSLILESASTNQTSMYLCASKIPTNEKLFFGSGTQLSVL.

CDR3 sequence reads: CASSVDPNYGYTF. Here the CDR3 DNA reads TGTGCCAGCAGCGTTGATCCGAACTATGGCTACACCTTC. V gene TRBV9 combines with J gene TRBJ1-2; D gene ambiguous. Germline V gene data show CDR1 as SGDLS and CDR2 as YYNGEE. CDR3 size: 13 residues. The V and J ends lost 2 bases and 2 bases respectively, with 7 bases between them.

This clone was picked up one time. The genes are TRBV5-1 and TRBJ1-6; TRBD1 aligns across 12 bases. J lost 9 bases, V lost 4 bases, and 5 bases had no gene match. This CDR3 has 15 residues. CDR1 SGHRS and CDR2 YFSETQ come from the germline V gene. The CDR3 loop reads CASSVSGQGASPLHF. The CDR3 coding sequence is TGCGCCAGCAGCGTGTCGGGACAGGGGGCTTCACCCCTCCACTTT.

This clone occurred a few times. The CDR3 region has the DNA TGTGCTAGTGGGACCCAGGGAAGCGGCTACACCTTC. Protein sequence: CASGTQGSGYTF. The chain carries TRBV12-5 and TRBJ1-2, with D perhaps matching TRBD1 (5 bases). Germline V gene lookup returns CDR1 LGHNT and CDR2 FRNRAP. This CDR3 has 12 residues. Trimming left V 6 bases short and J 8 bases short, with 13 bases between.

This chain connects TRBV7-2 to TRBJ1-5; no firm D call. The V gene lost 0 bases and the J gene lost 10 bases, with 13 bases spanning the gap. Germline CDR1 reads SGHTA; CDR2 reads FQGNSA. This CDR3 has 14 amino acids. For the CDR3, the DNA is TGTGCCAGCAGCTTAGCGGGCTCAACCCCCCCCCAGCATTTT. Translating it yields CASSLAGSTPPQHF.